This TCR beta chain was recovered during a study of neurological immune-mediated disorders. Study findings and constraints: HTLV-1-associated myelopathy led in TCR clonal expansion, while multiple sclerosis ranked lowest, below healthy controls. No link was found between any clinical or MRI feature and the multiple sclerosis repertoire cluster.

Concerning this clonotype: Its specificity is not known.

Synthesis of cDNA used 5'RACE (with 10-nucleotide random UMIs). TCRdb passed the 5' RACE reads through MiXCR, listing each CDR3 protein once. The top ten hold 5.5% to 6.5% of the sample, which has around 46,000 distinct CDR3 sequences, approximately 4.5% seen once. CDR1 and CDR2 (germline): SGHTA, FQGTGA. This CDR3 has 12 amino acids. V was pared by 5 bases and J by 5 bases, with 7 bases between. The rearrangement joins TRBV7-3 to TRBJ2-1, with unresolved D. This TCR was sampled from a woman aged 55-70 years with multiple sclerosis. What was sequenced was PBMCs. Here the CDR3 reads CASSIQDNEQFF. Written as DNA, the CDR3 is TGTGCCAGCAGCATACAAGACAATGAGCAGTTCTTC. Based on the CDR3 plus reference TRBV7-3 and TRBJ2-1, the full variable domain is GAGVSQTPSNKVTEKGKYVELRCDPISGHTALYWYRQSLGQGPEFLIYFQGTGAADDSGLPNDRFFAVRPEGSVSTLKIQRTERGDSAVYLCASSIQDNEQFFGPGTRLTVL.